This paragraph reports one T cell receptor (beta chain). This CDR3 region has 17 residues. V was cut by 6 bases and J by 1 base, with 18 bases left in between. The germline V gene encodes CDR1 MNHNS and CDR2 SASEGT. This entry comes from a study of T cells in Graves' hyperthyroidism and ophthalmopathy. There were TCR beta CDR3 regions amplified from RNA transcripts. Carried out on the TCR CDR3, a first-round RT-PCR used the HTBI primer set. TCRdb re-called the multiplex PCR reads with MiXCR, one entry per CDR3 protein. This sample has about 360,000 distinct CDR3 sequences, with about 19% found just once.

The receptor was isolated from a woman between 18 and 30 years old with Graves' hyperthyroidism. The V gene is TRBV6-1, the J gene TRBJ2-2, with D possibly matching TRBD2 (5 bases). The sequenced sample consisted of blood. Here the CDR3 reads CASSHLIRLLNTGELFF. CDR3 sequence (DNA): TGTGCCAGCAGCCACCTCATCCGACTACTGAACACCGGGGAGCTGTTTTTT.